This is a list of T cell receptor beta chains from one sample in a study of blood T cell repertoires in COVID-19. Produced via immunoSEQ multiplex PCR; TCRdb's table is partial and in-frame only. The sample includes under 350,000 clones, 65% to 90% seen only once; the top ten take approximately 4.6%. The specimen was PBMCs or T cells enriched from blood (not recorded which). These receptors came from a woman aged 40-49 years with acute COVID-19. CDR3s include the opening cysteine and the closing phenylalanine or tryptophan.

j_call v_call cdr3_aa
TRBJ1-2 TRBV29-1 CSGADRALGYTF
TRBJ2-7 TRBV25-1 CASSEYDRFGDEQYF
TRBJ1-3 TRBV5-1 CASSLDPTPGSTIYF
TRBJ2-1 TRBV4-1 CASSQGRGQGKGNEQFF
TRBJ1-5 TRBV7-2 CASSLGGTGGNQPQHF
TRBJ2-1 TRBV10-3 CAITRQGGNNEQFF
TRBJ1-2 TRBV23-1 CASCDGQGKINYGYTF
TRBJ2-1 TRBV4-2 CASSQAAGVAGDEQFF
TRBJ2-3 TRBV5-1 CASSVTSETQYF
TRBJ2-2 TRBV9 CASSATGGVIGELFF
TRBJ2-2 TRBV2 CASSEAHGGGNTGELFF
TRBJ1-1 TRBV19 CASSESIGRNTEAFF
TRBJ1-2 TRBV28 CASSLNRGYGYTF
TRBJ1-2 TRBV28 CASSLRQGINYGYTF
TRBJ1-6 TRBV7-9 CASSSPTGSPLHF
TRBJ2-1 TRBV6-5 CASSWQGAGGNEQFF
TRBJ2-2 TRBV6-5 CASWTSTSGAGELFF
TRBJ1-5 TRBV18 CASSPNEGQPQHF
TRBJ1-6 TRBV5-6 CASSSGQHNSPLHF
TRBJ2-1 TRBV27 CASTLGGGYEQFF
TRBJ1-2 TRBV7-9 CASSLKQGANYGYTF
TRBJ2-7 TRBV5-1 CASSLGPAGGPTGSSYEQYF
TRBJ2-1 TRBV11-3 CASSLEQGYEQFF
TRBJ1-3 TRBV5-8 CASSLTGLSGNTIYF
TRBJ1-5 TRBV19 CASSTLQGTSNQPQHF
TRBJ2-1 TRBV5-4 CASSPFWGIQGKNNEQFF
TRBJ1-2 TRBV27 CASSRSLLETGYRDYGYTF
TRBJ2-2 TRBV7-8 CASSPGDRNGELFF
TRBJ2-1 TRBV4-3 CASSQEGAGRGAYNEQFF
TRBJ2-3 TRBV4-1 CASSQDTSGGVSTDTQYF
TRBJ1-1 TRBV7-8 CASSLEGQGLSEAFF
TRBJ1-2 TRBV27 CASNPNRAAPHGYTF
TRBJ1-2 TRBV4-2 CASSQLAGGVRGYTF
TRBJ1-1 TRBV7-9 CASSLGDRVNTEAFF
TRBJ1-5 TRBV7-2 CASSFSGSSQPQHF
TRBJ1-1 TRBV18 CASTGGVGTEAFF
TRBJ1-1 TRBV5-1 CASSLERGLGGSEAFF